This T cell receptor (beta chain) came from a study of read filtering for tumor transcriptome and immune sequencing. The overall study: The cohort had over 16 men and about 15 women aged about 47 to 80, mean about 66 years.

The germline V gene encodes CDR1 SGHRS and CDR2 YFSETQ. The CDR3 covers 13 residues. V lost 4 bases, J lost 8 bases, and 13 bases lay in between. At the time of active disease, bone marrow was collected from every patient. At least ten counts were recorded for this clonotype. Molecular barcoded adaptors covering alpha/delta and beta/gamma chains were used on roughly 400 ng RNA. TCRdb itself ran the reads through MiXCR, one entry per CDR3 protein. The sample consists of approximately 23,000 distinct CDR3 sequences, 20% to 25% of them appearing once. The chain has TRBV5-1 and TRBJ2-4; D remains ambiguous. The sample was a population of CD138-negative cells sorted from bone marrow. The TCR comes from a donor aged 40 or over with multiple myeloma. The DNA for the CDR3 is TGCGCCAGCAGCGCTGGACGGCCACACATTCAGTACTTC. The encoded protein is CASSAGRPHIQYF.